This T cell receptor beta chain was recovered during a study of OX40 agonist ivuxolimab in advanced cancers. Overall study context: Partial responses, seen in three patients, involved one hepatocellular carcinoma and two cutaneous melanomas.

A word on this clone: What it binds is unknown.

The data were produced by immunoSEQ multiplex PCR, yet TCRdb's version contains in-frame clones alone and is incomplete. The repertoire holds 70,000 to 75,000 clones, with roughly nine tenths as singletons. On cycle 4 day 1 and cycle 7 day 1, as well as at baseline, blood was sampled. Study-wide points: Partly responding patients at 0.1-3.0 mg/kg showed some of the smallest clonal expansion.

The CDR3 loop spans 13 amino acids. With 1 base removed from V and 9 bases from J, the gap between germline ends came to 7 bases. Per germline, CDR1 LNHDA and CDR2 SQIVND (reference sequence). The rearrangement uses TRBV19 and TRBJ1-6, with D possibly being TRBD1 (6 bases). The TCR was taken from an adult with an advanced solid tumor such as melanoma, head and neck, liver or kidney cancer. The specimen comprised CD4+ or CD8+ T cells sorted from blood, sampled in a trial of the OX40 agonist ivuxolimab. The CDR3 sequence is CASSIGGPSPLHF. The CDR3 DNA reads TGTGCCAGTAGTATAGGGGGGCCTTCACCCCTCCACTTT. The full variable domain, completed using reference TRBV19 and TRBJ1-6, is DGGITQSPKYLFRKEGQNVTLSCEQNLNHDAMYWYRQDPGQGLRLIYYSQIVNDFQKGDIAEGYSVSREKKESFPLTVTSAQKNPTAFYLCASSIGGPSPLHFGNGTRLTVT.